This T cell receptor beta chain came from a study of T-cell reconstitution after alpha-beta-depleted transplantation in children. This clonotype has a count of ten or more. Unique molecular identifiers were built into the TCRbeta library. MiXCR was run by TCRdb on the PCR reads, yielding one entry per CDR3 protein. Here the sample spans 350,000 to 400,000 distinct CDR3 sequences, over 20% being singletons. Per the germline V gene, CDR1 is DFQATT and CDR2 is SNEGSKA (reference sequence). V trimming: 5 bases; J trimming: 1 base; junction bases outside the gene matches: 8. The CDR3 is made up of 16 amino acids.

The TCR sequence derives from a human donor who donated a stem cell graft to a child with acute myeloid leukemia. The rearrangement uses TRBV20-1 and TRBJ2-1, with 10 bases aligning to TRBD2. This specimen was PBMCs from the stem cell graft donor, taken from the stem cell graft. In DNA form, the CDR3 reads TGCAGTGCTGGGCTACCACTAGCGGGGTCCTACAATGAGCAGTTCTTC. This gives the protein CSAGLPLAGSYNEQFF.